These 22 T cell receptor beta chains were all obtained from the same sample, sequenced in a study of cytomegalovirus exposure and HLA in healthy donors. Primers: 60 Vbeta forward and 13 Jbeta reverse. Sequencing was performed with immunoSEQ multiplex PCR; in TCRdb, only in-frame clones are kept and a portion is missing. The sample lists 220,000 or so clones, under 80% occurring once. The sequencing sample was made of PBMCs. The origin of the receptors is a woman in her twenties or thirties in good health and CMV-seronegative.

The chain links TRBV2 to TRBJ1-2; 7 bases agree with TRBD1. The CDR3 totals 14 residues. Per germline, CDR1 SNHLY and CDR2 FYNNEI. The J segment lost 8 bases and the V segment lost 6 bases, leaving 12 bases of the junction unmatched. CDR3 in DNA: TGTGCCAGCAGAGAGACAGGGACCTCTGGGGGCTACACCTTC. This codes for CASRETGTSGGYTF.

The chain couples TRBV25-1 to TRBJ1-2; TRBD1 agrees at 9 bases. Per the germline V gene, CDR1 is MGHDK and CDR2 is SYGVNS. Unmatched junction bases numbered 17, after V lost 6 bases and J lost 3 bases. This CDR3 spans 18 amino acids. CDR3 DNA: TGTGCCAGCAGCTTGACAGGGGGGTTGGGTGATGGGGACTATGGCTACACCTTC. Translating it yields CASSLTGGLGDGDYGYTF.

The J gene is TRBJ2-7, the V gene TRBV27, with TRBD2 matching 13 bases. The CDR3 runs to 17 residues. Germline V gene lookup returns CDR1 MNHEY and CDR2 SMNVEV (reference sequence). With V trimmed by 5 bases and J by 4 bases, 11 bases remained unmatched. CDR3 DNA sequence: TGTGCCAGCAGTCTTACCCTGCCGGGACTAGCGGGATACGAGCAGTACTTC. This translates into CASSLTLPGLAGYEQYF.

CDR3 bases: TGCGCCAGCAGCCAAGTCTCCAACATCCCCTCCTACGAGCAGTACTTC. Its protein product is CASSQVSNIPSYEQYF. The chain is built from TRBV4-1 and TRBJ2-7; D not certain. V was shortened by 1 base and J by 0 bases, with 13 bases between the two germline ends. In germline, CDR1 is MGHRA, CDR2 YSYEKL. The CDR3 is 16 residues long.

V and J are TRBV7-8 and TRBJ1-2, with TRBD1 as a possible D gene (5 bases). The germline CDR1 and CDR2 sequences are SGHVS and FQNEAQ. Trimming pared 1 base from V and 3 bases from J, leaving 12 bases between. This CDR3 comprises 15 residues. CDR3 protein: CASSLDVTEYYGYTF. The CDR3, as DNA: TGTGCCAGCAGCTTAGACGTGACAGAATACTATGGCTACACCTTC.

V and J are TRBV7-3 and TRBJ2-2, with TRBD1 matching over 7 bases. Germline V lookup: CDR1 SGHTA, CDR2 FQGTGA. V shed 4 bases, J shed 5 bases, and the junction held 7 bases outside the gene matches. The CDR3 extends over 15 amino acids. CDR3 in amino acids: CASSSSSGGTGELFF. In nucleotides, the CDR3 is TGTGCCAGCAGCTCTTCATCAGGGGGAACCGGGGAGCTGTTTTTT.

This chain connects TRBV5-1 to TRBJ2-1; 8 nucleotides agree with TRBD1. Per the germline V gene, CDR1 is SGHRS and CDR2 is YFSETQ. Trimming cost V 2 bases and J 3 bases; bases outside gene matches: 7. The CDR3 is 16 amino acids. The CDR3 DNA reads TGCGCCAGCAGCTTACCGACAGGGGTGTTCTACAATGAGCAGTTCTTC. Protein: CASSLPTGVFYNEQFF.

CDR3 nucleotide sequence: TGTGCCAGTAGAGGACTAGCGGGATTCCAAGAGACCCAGTACTTC. Translating it yields CASRGLAGFQETQYF. The V and J genes are TRBV19 and TRBJ2-5, with 12 bases that match TRBD2. The CDR3 extends over 15 amino acids. The V and J ends lost 6 bases and 1 base, in that order; junction bases with no gene match: 3. Germline V gene data show CDR1 as LNHDA and CDR2 as SQIVND (reference sequence).

The chain joins TRBV13 to TRBJ2-1; D ambiguous. This CDR3 is built from 13 residues. The germline V gene has CDR1 PRHDT and CDR2 FYEKMQ (reference sequence). Trimming took 5 bases from V and 9 from J, leaving 14 bases between them. Here the CDR3 reads CASSLAVIGEQFF. DNA of the CDR3: TGTGCCAGCAGCCTCGCCGTGATCGGTGAGCAGTTCTTC.

The gene calls are TRBV27 and TRBJ2-5; maybe TRBD1 (6 bases). CDR1 and CDR2 (germline): MNHEY, SMNVEV (reference sequence). The CDR3 spans 13 residues. Trimming left V 5 bases short and J 0 bases short, with 7 bases between. Here the CDR3 reads CASSTGYQETQYF. The CDR3 nucleotides are TGTGCCAGCAGTACAGGGTACCAAGAGACCCAGTACTTC.

This clone has just a few counts. The rearrangement uses TRBV6-5 and TRBJ2-3, with 10 nucleotides matching TRBD2. Unmatched junction bases numbered 6, after V lost 6 bases and J lost 6 bases. The CDR3 runs to 14 residues. Germline V CDR1 and CDR2: MNHEY, SVGAGI. The CDR3: CASRERGGPDTQYF. DNA of the CDR3: TGTGCCAGCAGGGAGCGGGGGGGCCCGGATACGCAGTATTTT.

The table lists this clone with a count of one. The J gene is TRBJ2-5, the V gene TRBV18; 10 bases fit TRBD2. The V gene end was trimmed by 0 bases and the J gene end by 5 bases; junction bases not matched to a gene: 9. The CDR3 sequence is 17 residues long. CDR1 and CDR2 (germline): KGHSH, LQKENI. In DNA, the CDR3 is TGTGCCAGCTCACCACCCGCTAGCGGGGGTATAGCGGAGACCCAGTACTTC. Amino acid sequence: CASSPPASGGIAETQYF.

CDR3 sequence reads: CASSEGDSFTDTQYF. For the CDR3, the DNA is TGCGCCAGCAGTGAGGGGGACAGTTTCACAGATACGCAGTATTTT. This chain links TRBV10-2 with TRBJ2-3; 7 positions agree with TRBD1. Per the germline V gene, CDR1 is WSHSY and CDR2 is SAAADI. V lost 2 bases, J lost 2 bases, and 4 bases stayed unmatched. There are 15 residues in the CDR3.

The chain employs TRBV6-1 and TRBJ1-5, with TRBD1 identical over 12 bases. The junction had 9 bases not matched to a gene; V was cut back by 2 bases and J by 7 bases. Germline V gene sequence: CDR1 MNHNS, CDR2 SASEGT. This CDR3 comprises 17 residues. The CDR3 reads CASSEPPGQGARQPQHF. The CDR3 nucleotides read TGTGCCAGCAGTGAACCTCCGGGACAGGGGGCGAGGCAGCCCCAGCATTTT.

This chain joins TRBV5-1 and TRBJ1-6; 7 nucleotides align to TRBD1. Germline V gene sequence: CDR1 SGHRS, CDR2 YFSETQ. The V gene end was trimmed by 0 bases and the J gene end by 9 bases; junction bases not matched to a gene: 12. This CDR3 region has 17 residues. The CDR3, as DNA: TGCGCCAGCAGCTTGGATGCTACAGGGGTTTTCGGTTCACCCCTCCACTTT. It specifies CASSLDATGVFGSPLHF.

As to this clone: The junction and the germline gene differ at one end; a read error may be behind it. The chain has TRBV7-7 and TRBJ2-5, with D possibly matching TRBD2 (5 bases). Germline V CDR1 and CDR2: SSHAT, FNYEAQ (reference sequence). This CDR3 is built from 14 residues. The CDR3 DNA reads TGTGCTAGCAGCTTATCGGGATCGGTGGGGACCCAGTACTTC. It specifies CASSLSGSVGTQYF.

The V call is TRBV30, the J call TRBJ1-4; D not certain. V lost 2 bases, J lost 7 bases, and 11 bases lay in between. CDR3 size: 13 residues. CDR1 and CDR2 from the germline V gene are GTSNPN and SVGIG (reference sequence). CDR3 protein: CAWSQDGGEKLFF. CDR3 sequence (DNA): TGTGCCTGGAGTCAGGATGGAGGTGAAAAACTGTTTTTT.

CDR3 residues: CASSYSPYLDTQYF. The DNA for the CDR3 is TGTGCCAGCAGTTACTCTCCTTATTTAGATACGCAGTATTTT. The V call is TRBV6-5, the J call TRBJ2-3; no reliable D call. The germline V gene encodes CDR1 MNHEY and CDR2 SVGAGI. V lost 0 bases, J lost 5 bases, and 9 bases lay in between. The CDR3 has 14 amino acids.

The gene calls are TRBV5-1 and TRBJ1-2, with TRBD1 as a possible D gene (5 bases). CDR3 size: 16 residues. Trimming removed 4 bases at V and 2 bases at J, with 18 bases between. CDR1 and CDR2 (germline): SGHRS, YFSETQ. The CDR3: CASSPAAGGRNYGYTF. In DNA, the CDR3 is TGCGCCAGCAGCCCGGCGGCCGGGGGAAGGAACTATGGCTACACCTTC. The variable domain in full, with the rest retrieved from reference TRBV5-1 and TRBJ1-2, is KAGVTQTPRYLIKTRGQQVTLSCSPISGHRSVSWYQQTPGQGLQFLFEYFSETQRNKGNFPGRFSGRQFSNSRSEMNVSTLELGDSALYLCASSPAAGGRNYGYTFGSGTRLTVV.

The chain carries TRBV15 and TRBJ2-5, with 13 positions matching TRBD2. The CDR3 has 17 amino acids. CDR1 is LNHNV and CDR2 is YYDKDF in the germline V gene (reference sequence). Here the CDR3 DNA reads TGTGTCACGGCCGGACTAGCGGGGGAATTGTACCAAGAGACCCAGTACTTC. Encoded protein: CVTAGLAGELYQETQYF.

This clone came up a few times. The V and J genes are TRBV10-3 and TRBJ2-1, with 9 bases aligning to TRBD2. The germline gives CDR1 ENHRY, CDR2 SYGVKD. The CDR3 is made up of 15 amino acids. V was pared by 10 bases and J by 1 base, with 8 bases of the junction left unmatched. Written as DNA, the CDR3 is TGTGCCAGTAGCCCTAGCGGGGAGTCCTACAATGAGCAGTTCTTC. This sequence encodes CASSPSGESYNEQFF.

CDR3 nucleotide sequence: TGTGCCAGCAGCTTAGGTTGGACAGGGATGACAGATACGCAGTATTTT. Translated, it gives CASSLGWTGMTDTQYF. This chain joins TRBV11-3 and TRBJ2-3, with TRBD1 identical over 8 bases. Germline V gene lookup returns CDR1 SGHNT and CDR2 YENEEA. J lost 3 bases, V lost 1 base, and 6 bases had no gene match. The CDR3 contains 16 residues.